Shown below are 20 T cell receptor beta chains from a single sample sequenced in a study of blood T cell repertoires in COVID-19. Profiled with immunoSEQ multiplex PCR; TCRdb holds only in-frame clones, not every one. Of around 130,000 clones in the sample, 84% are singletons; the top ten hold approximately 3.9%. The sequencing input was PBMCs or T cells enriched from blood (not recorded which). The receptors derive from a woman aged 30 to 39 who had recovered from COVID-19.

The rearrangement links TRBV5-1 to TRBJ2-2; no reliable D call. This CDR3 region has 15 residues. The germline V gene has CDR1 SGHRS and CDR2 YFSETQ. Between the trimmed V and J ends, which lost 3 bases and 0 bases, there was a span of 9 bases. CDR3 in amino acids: CASSSEAANTGELFF. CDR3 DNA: TGCGCCAGCAGCTCAGAGGCCGCGAACACCGGGGAGCTGTTTTTT.

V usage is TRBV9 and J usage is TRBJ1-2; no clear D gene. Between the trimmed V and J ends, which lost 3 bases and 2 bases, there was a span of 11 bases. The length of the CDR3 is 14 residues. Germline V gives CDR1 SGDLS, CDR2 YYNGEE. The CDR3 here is CASSATTRNYGYTF. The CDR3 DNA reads TGTGCCAGCAGCGCAACGACAAGGAACTATGGCTACACCTTC.

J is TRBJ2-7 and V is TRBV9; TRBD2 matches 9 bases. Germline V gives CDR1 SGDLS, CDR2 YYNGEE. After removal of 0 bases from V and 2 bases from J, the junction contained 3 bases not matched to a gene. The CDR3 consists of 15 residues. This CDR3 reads CASSVDAGGTYEQYF. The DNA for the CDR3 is TGTGCCAGCAGCGTAGACGCGGGAGGGACCTACGAGCAGTACTTC.

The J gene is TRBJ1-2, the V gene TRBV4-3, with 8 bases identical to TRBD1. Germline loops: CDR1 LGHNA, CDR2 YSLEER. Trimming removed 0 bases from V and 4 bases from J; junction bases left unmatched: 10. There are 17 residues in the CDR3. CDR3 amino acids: CASSQDWDTGTGYGYTF. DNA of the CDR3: TGCGCCAGCAGCCAAGATTGGGATACCGGGACAGGCTATGGCTACACCTTC.

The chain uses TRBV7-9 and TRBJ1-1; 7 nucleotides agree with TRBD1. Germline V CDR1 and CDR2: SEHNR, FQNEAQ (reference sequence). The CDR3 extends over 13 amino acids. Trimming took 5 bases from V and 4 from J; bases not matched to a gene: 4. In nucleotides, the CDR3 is TGTGCCAGCAGCGGAACAGGGGCCACTGAAGCTTTCTTT. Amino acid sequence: CASSGTGATEAFF. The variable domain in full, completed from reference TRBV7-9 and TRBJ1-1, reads DTGVSQNPRHKITKRGQNVTFRCDPISEHNRLYWYRQTLGQGPEFLTYFQNEAQLEKSRLLSDRFSAERPKGSFSTLEIQRTEQGDSAMYLCASSGTGATEAFFGQGTRLTVV.

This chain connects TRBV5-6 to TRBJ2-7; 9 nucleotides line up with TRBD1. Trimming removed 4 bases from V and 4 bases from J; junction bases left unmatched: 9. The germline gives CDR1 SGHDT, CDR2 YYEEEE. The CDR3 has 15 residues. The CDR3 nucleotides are TGTGCCAGCAGCCCACAGGGGGCTGCGGGTTACGAGCAGTACTTC. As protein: CASSPQGAAGYEQYF.

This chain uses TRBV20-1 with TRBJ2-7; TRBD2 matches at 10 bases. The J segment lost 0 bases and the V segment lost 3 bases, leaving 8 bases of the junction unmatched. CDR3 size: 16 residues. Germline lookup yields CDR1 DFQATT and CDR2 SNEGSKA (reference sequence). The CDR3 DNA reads TGCAGTGCTAGTCCCCTTTTAGCGGGAGGCTCCTACGAGCAGTACTTC. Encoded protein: CSASPLLAGGSYEQYF.

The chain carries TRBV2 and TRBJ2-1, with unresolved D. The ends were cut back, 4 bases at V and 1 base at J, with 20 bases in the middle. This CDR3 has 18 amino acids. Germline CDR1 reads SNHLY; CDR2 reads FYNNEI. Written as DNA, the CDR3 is TGTGCCAGCAGTGGTTGGATTGTTGGGCAAAGGTCCTACAATGAGCAGTTCTTC. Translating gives CASSGWIVGQRSYNEQFF. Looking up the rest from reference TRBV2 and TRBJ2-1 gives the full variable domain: EPEVTQTPSHQVTQMGQEVILRCVPISNHLYFYWYRQILGQKVEFLVSFYNNEISEKSEIFDDQFSVERPDGSNFTLKIRSTKLEDSAMYFCASSGWIVGQRSYNEQFFGPGTRLTVL.

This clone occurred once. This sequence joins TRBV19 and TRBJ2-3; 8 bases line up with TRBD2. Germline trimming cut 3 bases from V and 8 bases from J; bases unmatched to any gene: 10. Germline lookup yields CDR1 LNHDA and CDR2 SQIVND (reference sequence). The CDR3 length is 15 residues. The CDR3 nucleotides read TGTGCCAGTAGTATGAGCCAGAGCGGGAGTAGTACGCAGTATTTT. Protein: CASSMSQSGSSTQYF.

The CDR3 protein is CASSPEENSGYTF. The CDR3 coding sequence is TGTGCCAGCAGCCCAGAGGAGAATTCTGGCTACACCTTC. J is TRBJ1-2 and V is TRBV5-6; D remains ambiguous. The V gene lost 4 bases and the J gene lost 7 bases, with 14 bases spanning the gap. The CDR3 extends over 13 amino acids. From germline, CDR1 is SGHDT and CDR2 YYEEEE.

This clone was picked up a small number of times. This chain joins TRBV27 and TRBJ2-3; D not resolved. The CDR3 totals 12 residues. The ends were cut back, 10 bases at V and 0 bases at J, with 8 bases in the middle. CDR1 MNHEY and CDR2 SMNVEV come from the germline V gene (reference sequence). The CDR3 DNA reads TGTGCCACTTCGACTAGCACAGATACGCAGTATTTT. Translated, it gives CATSTSTDTQYF.

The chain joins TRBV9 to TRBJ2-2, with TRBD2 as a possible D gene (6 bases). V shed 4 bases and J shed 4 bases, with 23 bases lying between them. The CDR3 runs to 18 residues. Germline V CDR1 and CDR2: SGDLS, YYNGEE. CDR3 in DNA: TGTGCCAGCAGCTCCCGGGGGAGCGGGCCTACCGTCACCGGGGAGCTGTTTTTT. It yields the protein CASSSRGSGPTVTGELFF.

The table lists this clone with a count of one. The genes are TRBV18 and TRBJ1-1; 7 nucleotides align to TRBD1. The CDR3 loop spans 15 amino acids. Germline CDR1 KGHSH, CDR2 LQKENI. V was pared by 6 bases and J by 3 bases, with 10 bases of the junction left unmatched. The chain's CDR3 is CASSPRRGRDTEAFF. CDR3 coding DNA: TGTGCCAGCTCCCCCCGTAGGGGGCGGGACACTGAAGCTTTCTTT.

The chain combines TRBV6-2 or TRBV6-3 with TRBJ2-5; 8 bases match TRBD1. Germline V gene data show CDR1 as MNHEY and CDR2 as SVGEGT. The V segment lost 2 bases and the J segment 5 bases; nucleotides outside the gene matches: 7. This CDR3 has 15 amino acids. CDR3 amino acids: CASSYARGHRETQYF. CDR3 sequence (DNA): TGTGCCAGCAGTTACGCCAGGGGGCATAGGGAGACCCAGTACTTC.

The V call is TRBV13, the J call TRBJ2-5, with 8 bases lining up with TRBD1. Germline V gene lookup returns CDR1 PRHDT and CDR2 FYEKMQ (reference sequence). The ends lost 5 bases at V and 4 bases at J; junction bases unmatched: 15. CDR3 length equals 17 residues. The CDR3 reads CASSDPGGRKGGETQYF. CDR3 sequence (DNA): TGTGCCAGCAGCGACCCAGGGGGCAGGAAGGGAGGAGAGACCCAGTACTTC.

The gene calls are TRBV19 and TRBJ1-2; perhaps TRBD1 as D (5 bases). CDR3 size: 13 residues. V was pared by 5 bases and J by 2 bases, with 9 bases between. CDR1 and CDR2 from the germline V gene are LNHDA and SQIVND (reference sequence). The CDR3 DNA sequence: TGTGCCAGTAGTGGACAACCGAACTATGGCTACACCTTC. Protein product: CASSGQPNYGYTF.

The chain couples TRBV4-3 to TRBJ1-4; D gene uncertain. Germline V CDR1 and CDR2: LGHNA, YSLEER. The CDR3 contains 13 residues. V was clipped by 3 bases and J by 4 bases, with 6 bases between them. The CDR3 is CASSHGDNEKLFF. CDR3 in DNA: TGCGCCAGCAGCCACGGGGATAATGAAAAACTGTTTTTT.

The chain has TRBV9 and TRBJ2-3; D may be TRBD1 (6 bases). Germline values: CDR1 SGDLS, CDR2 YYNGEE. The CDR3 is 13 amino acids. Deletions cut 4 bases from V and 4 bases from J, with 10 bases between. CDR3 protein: CASSWGLSDTQYF. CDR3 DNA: TGTGCCAGCAGCTGGGGGCTGTCAGATACGCAGTATTTT.

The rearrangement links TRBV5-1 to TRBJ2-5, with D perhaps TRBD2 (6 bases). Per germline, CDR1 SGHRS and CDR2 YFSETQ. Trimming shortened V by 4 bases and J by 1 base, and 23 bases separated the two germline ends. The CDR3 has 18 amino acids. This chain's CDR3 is CASSPRPGWGELQETQYF. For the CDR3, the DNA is TGCGCCAGCAGCCCGCGTCCCGGCTGGGGGGAACTCCAAGAGACCCAGTACTTC. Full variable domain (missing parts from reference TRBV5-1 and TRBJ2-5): KAGVTQTPRYLIKTRGQQVTLSCSPISGHRSVSWYQQTPGQGLQFLFEYFSETQRNKGNFPGRFSGRQFSNSRSEMNVSTLELGDSALYLCASSPRPGWGELQETQYFGPGTRLLVL.

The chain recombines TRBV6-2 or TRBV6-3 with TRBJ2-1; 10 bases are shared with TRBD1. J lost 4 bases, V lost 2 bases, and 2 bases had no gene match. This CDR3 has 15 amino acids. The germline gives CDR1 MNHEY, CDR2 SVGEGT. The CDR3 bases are TGTGCCAGCAGTTACGGGACAGGGGCATACAATGAGCAGTTCTTC. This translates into CASSYGTGAYNEQFF.